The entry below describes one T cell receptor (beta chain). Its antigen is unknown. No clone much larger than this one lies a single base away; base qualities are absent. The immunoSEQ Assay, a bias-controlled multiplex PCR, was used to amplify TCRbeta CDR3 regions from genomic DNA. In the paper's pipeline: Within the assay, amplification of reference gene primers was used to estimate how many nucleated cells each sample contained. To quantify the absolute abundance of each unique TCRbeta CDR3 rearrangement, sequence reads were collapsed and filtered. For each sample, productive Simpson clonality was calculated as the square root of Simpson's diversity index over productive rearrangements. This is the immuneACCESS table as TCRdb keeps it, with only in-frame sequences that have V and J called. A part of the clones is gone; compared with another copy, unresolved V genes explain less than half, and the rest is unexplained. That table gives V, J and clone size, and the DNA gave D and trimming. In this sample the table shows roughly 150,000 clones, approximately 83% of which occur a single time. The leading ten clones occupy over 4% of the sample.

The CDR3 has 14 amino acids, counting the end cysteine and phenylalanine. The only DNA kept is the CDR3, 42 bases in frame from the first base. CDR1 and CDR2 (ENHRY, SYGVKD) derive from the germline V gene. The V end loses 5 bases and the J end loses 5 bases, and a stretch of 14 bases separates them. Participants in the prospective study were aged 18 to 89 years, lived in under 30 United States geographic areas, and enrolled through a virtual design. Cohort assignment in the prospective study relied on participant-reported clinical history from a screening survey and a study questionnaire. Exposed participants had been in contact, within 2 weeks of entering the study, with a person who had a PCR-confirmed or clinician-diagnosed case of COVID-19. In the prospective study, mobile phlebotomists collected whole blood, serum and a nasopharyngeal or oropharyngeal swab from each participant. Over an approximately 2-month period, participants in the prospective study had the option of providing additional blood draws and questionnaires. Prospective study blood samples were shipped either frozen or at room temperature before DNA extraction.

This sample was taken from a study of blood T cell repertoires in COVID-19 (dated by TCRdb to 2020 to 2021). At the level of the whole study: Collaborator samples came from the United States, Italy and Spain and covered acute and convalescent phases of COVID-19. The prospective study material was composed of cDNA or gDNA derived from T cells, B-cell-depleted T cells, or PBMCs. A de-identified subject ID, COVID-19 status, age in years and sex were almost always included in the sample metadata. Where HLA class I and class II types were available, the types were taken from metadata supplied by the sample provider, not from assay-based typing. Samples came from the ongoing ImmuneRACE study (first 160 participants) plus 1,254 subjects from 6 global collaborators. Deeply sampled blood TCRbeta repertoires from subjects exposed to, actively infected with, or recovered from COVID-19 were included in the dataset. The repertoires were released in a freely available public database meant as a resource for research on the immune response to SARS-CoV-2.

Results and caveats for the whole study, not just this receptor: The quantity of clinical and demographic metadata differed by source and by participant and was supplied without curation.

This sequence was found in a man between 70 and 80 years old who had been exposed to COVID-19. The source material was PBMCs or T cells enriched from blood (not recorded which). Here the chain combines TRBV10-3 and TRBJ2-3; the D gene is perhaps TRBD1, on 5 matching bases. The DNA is TGTGCCATCAGTAAGGGTAGGGGCGAAGATACGCAGTATTTT. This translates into CAISKGRGEDTQYF.